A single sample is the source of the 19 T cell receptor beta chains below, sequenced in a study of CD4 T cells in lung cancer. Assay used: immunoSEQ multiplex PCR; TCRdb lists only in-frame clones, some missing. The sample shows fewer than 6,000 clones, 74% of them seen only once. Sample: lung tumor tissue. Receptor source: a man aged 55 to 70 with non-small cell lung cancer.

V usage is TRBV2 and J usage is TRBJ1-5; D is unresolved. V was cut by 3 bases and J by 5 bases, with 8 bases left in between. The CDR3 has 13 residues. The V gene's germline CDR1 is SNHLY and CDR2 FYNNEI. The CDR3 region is CASSDYLDQPQHF. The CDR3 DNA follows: TGTGCCAGCAGTGATTACCTAGATCAGCCCCAGCATTTT.

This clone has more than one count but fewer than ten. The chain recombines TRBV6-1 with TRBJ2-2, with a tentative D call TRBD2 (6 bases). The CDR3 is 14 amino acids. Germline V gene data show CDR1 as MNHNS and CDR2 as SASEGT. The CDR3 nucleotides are TGTACCCTAGGGGAGGTAACGAACACCGGGGAGCTGTTTTTT. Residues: CTLGEVTNTGELFF.

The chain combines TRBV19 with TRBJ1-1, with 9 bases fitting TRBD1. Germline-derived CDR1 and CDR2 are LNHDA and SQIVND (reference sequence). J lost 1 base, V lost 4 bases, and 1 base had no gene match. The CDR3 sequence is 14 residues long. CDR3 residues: CASSTQGANTEAFF. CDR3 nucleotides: TGTGCCAGTAGTACACAGGGGGCGAACACTGAAGCTTTCTTT.

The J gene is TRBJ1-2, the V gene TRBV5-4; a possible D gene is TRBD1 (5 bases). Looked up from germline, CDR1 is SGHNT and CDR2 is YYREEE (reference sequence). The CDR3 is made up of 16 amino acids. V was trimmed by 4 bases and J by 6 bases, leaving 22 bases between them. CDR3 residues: CASSTQGLFMGDGYTF. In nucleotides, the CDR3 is TGTGCCAGCAGCACGCAGGGACTATTCATGGGGGATGGCTACACCTTC.

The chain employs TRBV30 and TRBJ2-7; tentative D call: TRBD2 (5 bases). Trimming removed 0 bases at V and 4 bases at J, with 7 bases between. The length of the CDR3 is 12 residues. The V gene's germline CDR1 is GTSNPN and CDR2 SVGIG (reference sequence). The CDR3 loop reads CAWSVGGYEQYF. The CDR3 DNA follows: TGTGCCTGGAGTGTGGGCGGGTACGAGCAGTACTTC. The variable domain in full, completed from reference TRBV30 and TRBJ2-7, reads SQTIHQWPATLVQPVGSPLSLECTVEGTSNPNLYWYRQAAGRGLQLLFYSVGIGQISSEVPQNLSASRPQDRQFILSSKKLLLSDSGFYLCAWSVGGYEQYFGPGTRLTVT.

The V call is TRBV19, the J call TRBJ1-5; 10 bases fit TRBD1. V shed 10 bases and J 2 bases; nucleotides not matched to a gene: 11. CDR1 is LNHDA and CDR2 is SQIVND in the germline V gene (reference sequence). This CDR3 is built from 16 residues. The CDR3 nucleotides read TGTGCCACCCATGGGACAGGGGACTGGCGCAATCAGCCCCAGCATTTT. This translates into CATHGTGDWRNQPQHF.

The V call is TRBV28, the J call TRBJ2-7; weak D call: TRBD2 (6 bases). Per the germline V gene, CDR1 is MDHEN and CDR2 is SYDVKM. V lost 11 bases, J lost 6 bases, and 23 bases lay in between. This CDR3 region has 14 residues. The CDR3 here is CAGSFSGLGGEQYF. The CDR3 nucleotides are TGTGCCGGATCGTTCAGCGGTCTGGGGGGCGAGCAGTACTTC.

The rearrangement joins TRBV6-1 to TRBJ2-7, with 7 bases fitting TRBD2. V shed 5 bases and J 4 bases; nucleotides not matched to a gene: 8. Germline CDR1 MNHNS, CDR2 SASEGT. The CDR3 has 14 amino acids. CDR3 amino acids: CASSLTSEGYEQYF. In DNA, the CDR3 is TGTGCCAGCAGTCTTACTAGCGAGGGGTACGAGCAGTACTTC.

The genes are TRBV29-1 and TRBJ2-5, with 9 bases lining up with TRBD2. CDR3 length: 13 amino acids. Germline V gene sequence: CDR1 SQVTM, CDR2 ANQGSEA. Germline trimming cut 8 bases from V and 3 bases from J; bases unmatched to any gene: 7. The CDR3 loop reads CSLREGSEETQYF. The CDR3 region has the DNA TGCAGCTTGCGGGAGGGTAGTGAAGAGACCCAGTACTTC.

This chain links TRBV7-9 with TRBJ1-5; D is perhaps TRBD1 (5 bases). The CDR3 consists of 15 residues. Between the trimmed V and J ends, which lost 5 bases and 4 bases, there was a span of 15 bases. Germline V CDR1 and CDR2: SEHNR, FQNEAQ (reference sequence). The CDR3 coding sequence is TGTGCCAGCAGCCGAGGCGGGGGTGGTAATCAGCCCCAGCATTTT. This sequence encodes CASSRGGGGNQPQHF.

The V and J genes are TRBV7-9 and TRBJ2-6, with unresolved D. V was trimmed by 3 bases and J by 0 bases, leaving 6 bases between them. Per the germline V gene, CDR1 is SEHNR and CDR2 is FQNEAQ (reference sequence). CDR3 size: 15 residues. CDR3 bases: TGTGCCAGCAGCTTTCCGAGCTCTGGGGCCAACGTCCTGACTTTC. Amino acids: CASSFPSSGANVLTF. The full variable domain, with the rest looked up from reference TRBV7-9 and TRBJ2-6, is DTGVSQNPRHKITKRGQNVTFRCDPISEHNRLYWYRQTLGQGPEFLTYFQNEAQLEKSRLLSDRFSAERPKGSFSTLEIQRTEQGDSAMYLCASSFPSSGANVLTFGAGSRLTVL.

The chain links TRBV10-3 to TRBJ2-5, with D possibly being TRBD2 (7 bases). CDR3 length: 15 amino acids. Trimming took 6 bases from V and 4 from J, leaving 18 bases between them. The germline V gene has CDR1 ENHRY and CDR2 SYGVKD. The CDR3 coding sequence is TGTGCCATCAGGGGGGCGGGAGACCCTCCAGAGACCCAGTACTTC. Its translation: CAIRGAGDPPETQYF.

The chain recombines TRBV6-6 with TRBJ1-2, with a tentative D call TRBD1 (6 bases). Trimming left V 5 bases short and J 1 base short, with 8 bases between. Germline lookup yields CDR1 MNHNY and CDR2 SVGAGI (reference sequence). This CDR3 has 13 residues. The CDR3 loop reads CASSQDSNYGYTF. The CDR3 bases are TGTGCCAGCAGTCAGGACAGTAACTATGGCTACACCTTC.

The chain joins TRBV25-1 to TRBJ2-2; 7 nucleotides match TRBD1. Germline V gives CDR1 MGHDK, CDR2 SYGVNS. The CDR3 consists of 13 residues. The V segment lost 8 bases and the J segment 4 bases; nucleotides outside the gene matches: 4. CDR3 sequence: CASLEGATGELFF. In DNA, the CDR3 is TGTGCCAGCCTTGAGGGGGCCACCGGGGAGCTGTTTTTT.

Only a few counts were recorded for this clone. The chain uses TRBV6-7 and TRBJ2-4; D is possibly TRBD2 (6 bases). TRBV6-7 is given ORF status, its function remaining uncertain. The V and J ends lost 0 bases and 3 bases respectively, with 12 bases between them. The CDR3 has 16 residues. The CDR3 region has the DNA TGTGCCAGCAGTTACTCGATTAGCGGCCACAAAAACATTCAGTACTTC. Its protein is CASSYSISGHKNIQYF.

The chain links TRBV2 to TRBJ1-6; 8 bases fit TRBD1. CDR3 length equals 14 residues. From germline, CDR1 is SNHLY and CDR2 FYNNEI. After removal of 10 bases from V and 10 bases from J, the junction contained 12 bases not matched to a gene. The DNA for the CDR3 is TGTGCCACCTCAGGACAGGGAGGAAGATCACCCCTCCACTTT. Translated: CATSGQGGRSPLHF.

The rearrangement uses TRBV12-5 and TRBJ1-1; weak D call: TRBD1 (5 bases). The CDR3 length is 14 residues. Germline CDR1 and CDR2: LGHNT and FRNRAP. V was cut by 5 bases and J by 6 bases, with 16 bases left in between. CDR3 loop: CASGGPAGGAEAFF. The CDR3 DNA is TGTGCTAGTGGTGGCCCGGCGGGGGGGGCTGAAGCTTTCTTT. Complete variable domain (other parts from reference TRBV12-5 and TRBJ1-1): DARVTQTPRHKVTEMGQEVTMRCQPILGHNTVFWYRQTMMQGLELLAYFRNRAPLDDSGMPKDRFSAEMPDATLATLKIQPSEPRDSAVYFCASGGPAGGAEAFFGQGTRLTVV.

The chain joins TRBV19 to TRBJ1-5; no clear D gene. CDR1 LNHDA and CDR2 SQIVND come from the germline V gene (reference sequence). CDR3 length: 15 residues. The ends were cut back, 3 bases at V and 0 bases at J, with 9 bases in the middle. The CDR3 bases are TGTGCCAGTAGTATTTCAGGAATTAGCAATCAGCCCCAGCATTTT. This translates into CASSISGISNQPQHF.

This CDR3 is CASSPLGQGGGNTIYF. The CDR3 DNA sequence: TGTGCCAGCTCACCACTCGGACAGGGCGGCGGAAACACCATATATTTT. The chain couples TRBV18 to TRBJ1-3, with TRBD1 matching over 8 bases. There are 16 residues in the CDR3. The V segment lost 1 base and the J segment 4 bases; nucleotides outside the gene matches: 6. CDR1 is KGHSH and CDR2 is LQKENI in the germline V gene. The full variable domain, its missing parts supplied by reference TRBV18 and TRBJ1-3, is NAGVMQNPRHLVRRRGQEARLRCSPMKGHSHVYWYRQLPEEGLKFMVYLQKENIIDESGMPKERFSAEFPKEGPSILRIQQVVRGDSAAYFCASSPLGQGGGNTIYFGEGSWLTVV.